These T cell receptor beta chains were read from a single sample in a study of blood T cell repertoires in COVID-19. Profiling relied on immunoSEQ multiplex PCR, and the TCRdb table lists in-frame clones only, not all of them. The sample comprises around 62,000 clones, 80% to 85% of which are singletons, and 8% to 9% rests with the top ten. Sequenced: peripheral blood. The source is a man in his fifties with active COVID-19. CDR3s include the opening cysteine and the closing phenylalanine or tryptophan. D genes are given only for firm matches. The size entry is marked missing in some rows and otherwise reads once, few, many or a size class.

clone size | D gene | J gene | V gene | CDR3 length | CDR3 DNA | CDR3 protein
NA | TRBD2 | TRBJ2-5 | TRBV4-2 | 17 | TGTGCCAGCAGCCCTGGGACTAGCGGGGGGGTTATGGAGACCCAGTACTTC | CASSPGTSGGVMETQYF
NA | TRBD1 | TRBJ1-2 | TRBV30 | 16 | TGTGCCTGGAGGGTCCCTCGACAGGGAGTAAGCTATGGCTACACCTTC | CAWRVPRQGVSYGYTF
NA | TRBD1 | TRBJ1-3 | TRBV27 | 14 | TGTGCCAGCAGTCCAGGCCCGACAGGGACGATCATATATTTT | CASSPGPTGTIIYF
once | NA | TRBJ2-3 | TRBV4-3 | 15 | TGCGCCAGCAGCCAAGACTGGGGGGTAACAGATACGCAGTATTTT | CASSQDWGVTDTQYF
NA | TRBD1 | TRBJ1-2 | TRBV19 | 11 | TGTGCCAGGACACAGGGGGACGGCTACACCTTC | CARTQGDGYTF
NA | TRBD2 | TRBJ2-5 | TRBV7-2 | 15 | TGTGCCAGCACCCCCAGCGGGAAAGGCCAAGAGACCCAGTACTTC | CASTPSGKGQETQYF
NA | NA | TRBJ2-7 | TRBV21-1 | 14 | TGTGCCAGCAGACTTTTTTCCTCCGCCTACGAGCAGTACTTC | CASRLFSSAYEQYF
NA | NA | TRBJ1-6 | TRBV7-6 | 15 | TGTGCCAGCAGCCCAGGGCGGGGGGCAGAGTCACCCCTCCACTTT | CASSPGRGAESPLHF
NA | NA | TRBJ1-5 | TRBV18 | 13 | TGTGCCAGCTCTACAGGGTTCGGGCAGCCCCAGCATTTT | CASSTGFGQPQHF
NA | TRBD1 | TRBJ2-2 | TRBV7-6 | 16 | TGTGCCAGCAGCTCAATTCTGACAGGGACCTCCGGGGAGCTGTTTTTT | CASSSILTGTSGELFF
NA | TRBD1 | TRBJ2-7 | TRBV5-6 | 15 | TGTGCCAGCAGCCCCCGGGACAGGGGATCCTACGAGCAGTACTTC | CASSPRDRGSYEQYF
NA | TRBD2 | TRBJ2-5 | TRBV19 | 16 | TGTGCCAGTAGTATTGGACTAGCGGGATACCGAGAGACCCAGTACTTC | CASSIGLAGYRETQYF
few | TRBD1 | TRBJ2-1 | TRBV29-1 | 16 | TGCAGCGTTCCCCCCCCATCGGGACAGGGGTTTTATGAGCAGTTCTTC | CSVPPPSGQGFYEQFF
NA | TRBD2 | TRBJ2-1 | TRBV19 | 12 | TGTGCCAGTAGTAGATTCCCGGGACTAGTTTTCTTC | CASSRFPGLVFF
large | NA | TRBJ1-1 | TRBV7-9 | 12 | TGTGCCAGCAGCCCCCGAGGCGCTGAAGCTTTCTTT | CASSPRGAEAFF
NA | NA | TRBJ2-5 | TRBV19 | 13 | TGTGCCAGTACCCCTAGCGCCGAAGAGACCCAGTACTTC | CASTPSAEETQYF
NA | TRBD1 | TRBJ1-1 | TRBV11-2 | 15 | TGTGCCAGCAGCTTAGATTTAGGGGGCTATACTGAAGCTTTCTTT | CASSLDLGGYTEAFF
medium-sized | NA | TRBJ1-2 | TRBV29-1 | 13 | TGCAGCGTGCCTGCGGCCACTAACTATGGCTACACCTTC | CSVPAATNYGYTF
NA | TRBD2 | TRBJ2-1 | TRBV11-2 | 15 | TGTGCCAGCAGCTTAGGCGGGGGGCGGGGTAATGAGCAGTTCTTC | CASSLGGGRGNEQFF
NA | NA | TRBJ1-2 | TRBV19 | 16 | TGTGCCAGTTCGCGGGGATTTGGCACCGTCAACTATGGCTACACCTTC | CASSRGFGTVNYGYTF
NA | TRBD1 | TRBJ1-5 | TRBV2 | 16 | TGTGCCAGCAGTGAATCCTTAGACAGGGGCAATCAGCCCCAGCATTTT | CASSESLDRGNQPQHF
NA | NA | TRBJ2-4 | TRBV9 | 17 | TGTGCCAGCAGCGGGGCCCCTTCCGAAGGGGCTAGAGACATTCAGTACTTC | CASSGAPSEGARDIQYF
once | NA | TRBJ1-2 | TRBV5-4 | 14 | TGTGCCAGCAGCTTGGGGTGGGACTACTATGGCTACACCTTC | CASSLGWDYYGYTF
NA | TRBD2 | TRBJ2-7 | TRBV29-1 | 13 | TGCAGCGTTGACGGCGGGAGGGCTTACGAGCAGTACTTC | CSVDGGRAYEQYF
NA | NA | TRBJ1-6 | TRBV27 | 16 | TGTGCCAGCAGTTCCCAACAGGGACCCTATAATTCACCCCTCCACTTT | CASSSQQGPYNSPLHF
NA | NA | TRBJ1-5 | TRBV5-1 | 14 | TGCGCCAGCAGCTTGGACAGTGGGCATCAGCCCCAGCATTTT | CASSLDSGHQPQHF
NA | TRBD2 | TRBJ2-2 | TRBV7-2 | 18 | TGTGCCAGCAGCCGTGAAGGACTAGCGGGGGAGAGAGCCGGGGAGCTGTTTTTT | CASSREGLAGERAGELFF
NA | TRBD2 | TRBJ2-7 | TRBV3-1/TRBV3-2 | 17 | TGTGCCAGCAGCCGTCAGAACCCACTAGCGGGGGATCTCGAGCAGTACTTC | CASSRQNPLAGDLEQYF
once | NA | TRBJ1-3 | TRBV27 | 13 | TGTGCCAGCAGCCCCCTCCCCGGAAACACCATATATTTT | CASSPLPGNTIYF
once | NA | TRBJ2-7 | TRBV5-6 | 12 | TGTGCCAGCAGCTTTCATAGCTACGAGCAGTACTTC | CASSFHSYEQYF
NA | TRBD2 | TRBJ2-7 | TRBV12-5 | 18 | TGTGCTAGTGGTCTGCCCCGGGCTCCGGGACTAGCCCCCCCCGAGCAGTACTTC | CASGLPRAPGLAPPEQYF
few | TRBD2 | TRBJ2-7 | TRBV19 | 13 | TGTGCCAGTAGTGCTAGCGGGTCCTACGAGCAGTACTTC | CASSASGSYEQYF
NA | TRBD1 | TRBJ1-6 | TRBV29-1 | 15 | TGCAGCGTCCGTGCCGGGACAGGGTTTAATTCACCCCTCCACTTT | CSVRAGTGFNSPLHF
medium-sized | NA | TRBJ1-4 | TRBV10-2 | 14 | TGCGCCAGCAGTGAAGGGAGGTGGCATGAAAAACTGTTTTTT | CASSEGRWHEKLFF
NA | TRBD2 | TRBJ2-5 | TRBV30 | 14 | TGTGCCTGGAGCCTACTAGCGGGGGGAGAGACCCAGTACTTC | CAWSLLAGGETQYF
NA | TRBD1 | TRBJ1-2 | TRBV7-2 | 13 | TGTGCCAGCGAGGAAGGGGGCATCTATGGCTACACCTTC | CASEEGGIYGYTF
NA | TRBD1 | TRBJ1-4 | TRBV2 | 15 | TGTGCCAGCAGTGACCAGGGGGGATGGGGTGAAAAACTGTTTTTT | CASSDQGGWGEKLFF
few | NA | TRBJ1-6 | TRBV2 | 14 | TGTGCCAGCAGTGAAGCAGGGGTCCCATCACCCCTCCACTTT | CASSEAGVPSPLHF
NA | TRBD2 | TRBJ2-5 | TRBV6-6 | 15 | TGTGCCAGCAGTTATCCTAGCGGGAGTAGACAGACCCAGTACTTC | CASSYPSGSRQTQYF
NA | NA | TRBJ2-3 | TRBV7-9 | 14 | TGTGCCAGCAGCTTAGAACCCTACCCAGATACGCAGTATTTT | CASSLEPYPDTQYF